This T cell receptor beta chain is from a study of siplizumab effects on memory and regulatory T cells. The assay covered 75,000 to 100,000 TCR templates per sample. Assay: immunoSEQ multiplex PCR; the TCRdb copy retains only in-frame clones and omits some. This table holds tens of thousands of clones, about 90% found once. Study findings and constraints: Memory T cells appeared less diverse than naive cells, which seemed to contribute substantially to alloresponse. Tregs that proliferated in siplizumab cultures did not have their suppressive function confirmed.

Points on this clone: Antigen unknown.

CDR1 is MNHEY and CDR2 is SVGAGI in the germline V gene. The V segment lost 4 bases and the J segment 4 bases; nucleotides outside the gene matches: 5. The CDR3 loop spans 16 amino acids. The sequence was obtained from a human donor in good health. The genes are TRBV6-5 and TRBJ2-2; 11 bases fit TRBD1. Input material: CD8+ T cells sorted from blood. In DNA, the CDR3 is TGTGCCAGCAGTTCCCGGACAGGGGGCGTCACCGGGGAGCTGTTTTTT. Translation gives CASSSRTGGVTGELFF.